This T cell receptor (beta chain) was sequenced for a study of T-cell reconstitution after alpha-beta-depleted transplantation in children. The CDR3 totals 15 residues. V shed 2 bases and J 7 bases; nucleotides not matched to a gene: 6. Looked up from germline, CDR1 is ENHRY and CDR2 is SYGVKD. A library of TCRbeta sequences, prepared with unique molecular identifiers, was generated. TCRdb independently ran MiXCR on the PCR reads; one entry per CDR3 protein. The sample carries 700,000 to 850,000 distinct CDR3 sequences, less than 20% recorded once. The rearrangement uses TRBV10-3 and TRBJ2-1; TRBD2 aligns across 9 bases. This specimen was PBMCs, mostly from graft donor cells, taken 360 days after TCRalphabeta/CD19-depleted stem cell transplant. This TCR derives from a male patient younger than 18 who had a stem cell transplant for acute lymphoblastic leukemia, so the T cells may come from the graft donor. As DNA, the CDR3 is TGTGCCATCAGTGAGCTCGGTAGCGGGAGAAATGAGCAGTTCTTC. This gives the protein CAISELGSGRNEQFF.